This T cell receptor beta chain was profiled in a study of Ad26.COV2.S vaccination and SARS-CoV-2 variants. Study as a whole: Enrollment placed the donor in the COV1001 Ad26.COV2.S trial arm. Each vaccinee took Ad26.COV2.S intramuscularly, once or twice 56 days apart. General study results and limits: Placebo and vaccine recipients had non-spike TCR breadth that was similar.

CDR3 length: 16 amino acids. The V segment lost 5 bases and the J segment 4 bases; nucleotides outside the gene matches: 13. Germline CDR1 and CDR2: SEHNR and FQNEAQ (reference sequence). Remarks on this clone: The antigen is undetermined.

The treatment: approximately 18 received Ad26.COV2.S at low or high dose, single or two shots; roughly five received placebo; per-sample allocation not given. Day 63 after the first injection of vaccine or placebo was the sampling time. In Boston, the donor was an adult between 18-55 years of age. The assay was immunoSEQ multiplex PCR, and TCRdb's table has in-frame clones only and misses some. The table records around 370,000 clones, approximately 85% of them present only once. Source: peripheral blood, taken in a trial of Ad26.COV2.S vaccine versus placebo. The chain links TRBV7-9 to TRBJ2-7; 8 nucleotides line up with TRBD1. The sequence was collected from a person aged 18 to 59 who received the Ad26.COV2.S COVID-19 vaccine or a placebo. The CDR3 region is CASSPNPCQGAYEQYF. The CDR3 region has the DNA TGTGCCAGCAGCCCGAATCCTTGCCAGGGGGCTTACGAGCAGTACTTC. Together with reference TRBV7-9 and TRBJ2-7, the CDR3 gives the full variable domain: DTGVSQNPRHKITKRGQNVTFRCDPISEHNRLYWYRQTLGQGPEFLTYFQNEAQLEKSRLLSDRFSAERPKGSFSTLEIQRTEQGDSAMYLCASSPNPCQGAYEQYFGPGTRLTVT.